This entry lists 14 T cell receptor beta chains sequenced from one sample in a study of metastatic and nonmetastatic thyroid tumors. TCRdb re-clonotyped the PCR reads via MiXCR. Counted here are 20,000 to 25,000 clones, about 12% occurring once; the ten biggest clones make up around 22%. No treatment had been given to any patient before thyroid surgery. Sequenced: blood. The receptors stem from a female donor with papillary thyroid cancer or a benign thyroid nodule (not recorded which). Some clones in this sample may be carry-over from other donors' samples.

This clone was found a few times. The chain couples TRBV27 to TRBJ1-2, with D unresolved. This CDR3 is 15 amino acids long. The V gene's germline CDR1 is MNHEY and CDR2 SMNVEV (reference sequence). The germline V and J ends were trimmed by 1 base and 0 bases, with 9 bases remaining between them. CDR3 sequence reads: CASSLWVVPNYGYTF. In DNA, the CDR3 is TGTGCCAGCAGTTTATGGGTGGTCCCTAACTATGGCTACACCTTC.

V gene TRBV6-4 combines with J gene TRBJ2-1; the D gene is possibly TRBD2 (5 bases). With 4 bases removed from V and 6 bases from J, the gap between germline ends came to 10 bases. The CDR3 covers 13 residues. CDR1 is MRHNA and CDR2 is SNTAGT in the germline V gene. The CDR3 reads CASSGGLVNEQFF. CDR3 coding DNA: TGTGCCAGCAGTGGCGGACTTGTCAATGAGCAGTTCTTC.

J is TRBJ2-7 and V is TRBV9; TRBD1 might be the D (6 bases). The CDR3 totals 15 residues. Germline assignment: CDR1 SGDLS and CDR2 YYNGEE. The V and J ends lost 6 bases and 3 bases respectively, with 19 bases between them. The CDR3 sequence is CASILVPGDLYEQYF. The DNA of the CDR3 is TGTGCCAGCATCTTAGTACCAGGGGACCTCTACGAGCAGTACTTC.

This clone was counted at least ten times. The rearrangement joins TRBV9 to TRBJ2-7; 7 nucleotides line up with TRBD1. V shed 6 bases and J 5 bases; nucleotides not matched to a gene: 8. Per germline, CDR1 SGDLS and CDR2 YYNGEE. The CDR3 is 13 residues long. The CDR3 coding sequence is TGTGCCAGCAATCGACAGGGAATAAACGAGCAGTACTTC. Translation gives CASNRQGINEQYF.

This clone was detected ten times or more. This rearrangement joins TRBV4-1 to TRBJ1-1, with no clear D. The V gene lost 0 bases and the J gene lost 7 bases, with 9 bases spanning the gap. CDR3 length equals 13 residues. Germline V CDR1 and CDR2: MGHRA, YSYEKL. The CDR3 is CASSQDSLIEAFF. DNA for the CDR3: TGCGCCAGCAGCCAAGATTCTTTGATTGAAGCTTTCTTT.

Within the sample, this clone is medium-sized. The chain recombines TRBV6-1 with TRBJ1-5; possibly TRBD1 for D (6 bases). The CDR3 is 12 residues long. Trimming took off 6 bases at V and 5 bases at J, with 8 bases between the two ends. CDR1 and CDR2 from the germline V gene are MNHNS and SASEGT. The CDR3 is CASRRGDQPQHF. The CDR3 nucleotides read TGTGCCAGCAGGAGGGGGGATCAGCCCCAGCATTTT.

This clone was counted at least ten times. The V gene is TRBV11-3, the J gene TRBJ2-2, with TRBD2 as a possible D gene (5 bases). Germline V lookup: CDR1 SGHNT, CDR2 YENEEA. With 2 bases removed from V and 3 bases from J, the gap between germline ends came to 7 bases. This CDR3 comprises 14 residues. The chain's CDR3 is CASSLSGYTGELFF. DNA of the CDR3: TGTGCCAGCAGCTTATCGGGGTACACCGGGGAGCTGTTTTTT. Full variable domain (outside the CDR3, taken from reference TRBV11-3 and TRBJ2-2): EAGVVQSPRYKIIEKKQPVAFWCNPISGHNTLYWYLQNLGQGPELLIRYENEEAVDDSQLPKDRFSAERLKGVDSTLKIQPAELGDSAVYLCASSLSGYTGELFFGEGSRLTVL.

The chain employs TRBV28 and TRBJ2-7; D is possibly TRBD1 or TRBD2 (5 bases each). Trimming took 6 bases from V and 7 from J, leaving 31 bases between them. CDR3 size: 18 residues. CDR1 is MDHEN and CDR2 is SYDVKM in the germline V gene. The CDR3 region is CASSPTPSLGTPWEEQYF. The CDR3 nucleotides are TGTGCCAGCAGCCCCACCCCCTCCCTCGGGACCCCATGGGAGGAGCAGTACTTC.

This clone was counted many times. The chain employs TRBV18 and TRBJ2-1; 8 nucleotides match TRBD1. CDR3 length equals 17 residues. J was trimmed by 3 bases and V by 1 base; bases with no gene match: 8. Germline-derived CDR1 and CDR2 are KGHSH and LQKENI. The CDR3 nucleotides read TGTGCCAGCTCACCACGGCCTCAGGGGGCCGTCTACAATGAGCAGTTCTTC. Protein: CASSPRPQGAVYNEQFF.

With regard to this clone: A much larger clone is a single base away; this may be a read error. The same CDR3 can be traced to other DNA sequences in this sample. The chain links TRBV2 to TRBJ1-4, with TRBD1 as a possible D gene (5 bases). There are 14 residues in the CDR3. The germline V gene encodes CDR1 SNHLY and CDR2 FYNNEI. In DNA form, the CDR3 reads TGTGCCAGCAGAAGTACTATTTTGGGGGAAAAACTGTTCTTT. This gives the protein CASRSTILGEKLFF.

This clone was seen repeatedly, ten times or more. The chain has TRBV4-3 and TRBJ1-5, with D tentatively TRBD1 (5 bases). The germline CDR1 and CDR2 sequences are LGHNA and YSLEER. V gave up 0 bases and J gave up 0 bases, with 15 bases separating them. The CDR3 contains 18 residues. This CDR3 reads CASSQDRPGTDSNQPQHF. The CDR3 coding sequence is TGCGCCAGCAGCCAAGATCGGCCAGGGACCGATAGCAATCAGCCCCAGCATTTT.

This clone has a single count. Since a much larger clone is just one base distant, this may be a read error. The sample has other DNA sequences that encode this CDR3 too. This chain uses TRBV5-5 with TRBJ1-4; D call uncertain. V was shortened by 8 bases and J by 8 bases, with 19 bases between the two germline ends. The CDR3 totals 14 residues. Germline V lookup: CDR1 SGHKS, CDR2 YYEKEE (reference sequence). The CDR3 nucleotides are TGTGCCAGTAGTACGCCCGGTGAGATCGAAAAACTGTTTTTT. Amino acid sequence: CASSTPGEIEKLFF.

This clone was observed many times. Just one base apart from a much larger clone, this may be a read error. Lacking the conserved final phenylalanine or tryptophan, this CDR3 likely reflects a read error. The rearrangement joins TRBV28 to TRBJ2-1; 10 nucleotides align to TRBD2. This CDR3 has 14 amino acids. V lost 5 bases to trimming and J lost 7 bases; unmatched junction nucleotides: 5. CDR1 and CDR2 (germline): MDHEN, SYDVKM. CDR3 DNA: TGTGCCAGCAGTCCGATAGCGGGAGGAAATGAGCAGTTCTCC. Translating it yields CASSPIAGGNEQFS.

Many counts were recorded for this clone. A read error may explain this, as a much larger clone is one base away. The sample holds other DNA sequences that translate to the same CDR3. The CDR3 here is CASRPGQINSPLHF. The CDR3 DNA reads as TGTGCCAGCAGACCGGGACAGATCAATTCACCACTCCACTTT. This sequence joins TRBV2 and TRBJ1-6; TRBD1 agrees at 7 bases. The CDR3 contains 14 residues. Germline V CDR1 and CDR2: SNHLY, FYNNEI.